This T cell receptor beta chain came from a study of Ad26.COV2.S vaccination and SARS-CoV-2 variants. TCRdb's table, derived via immunoSEQ multiplex PCR, lists solely in-frame clones and lacks some. The sample has about 430,000 clones, 75% to 95% seen once; the top ten hold 10% to 15%. Noted treatment: around 19 received Ad26.COV2.S at low or high dose, single or two shots; several received placebo; per-sample allocation not given. Collection of samples fell on day 63 after the first vaccine or placebo injection. The TCR originated in a person aged 18-65 years who received the Ad26.COV2.S COVID-19 vaccine or a placebo. Sequencing used peripheral blood, obtained in a trial of Ad26.COV2.S vaccine versus placebo.

As DNA, the CDR3 is TGTGCCTCCGGGGGACAACTCGAGCAGTACTTC. Its translation: CASGGQLEQYF. The chain recombines TRBV7-9 with TRBJ2-7; D might be TRBD1 or TRBD2, each matching 6 bases. CDR3 length: 11 residues. V lost 11 bases, J lost 6 bases, and 14 bases lay in between. In germline, CDR1 is SEHNR, CDR2 FQNEAQ (reference sequence).